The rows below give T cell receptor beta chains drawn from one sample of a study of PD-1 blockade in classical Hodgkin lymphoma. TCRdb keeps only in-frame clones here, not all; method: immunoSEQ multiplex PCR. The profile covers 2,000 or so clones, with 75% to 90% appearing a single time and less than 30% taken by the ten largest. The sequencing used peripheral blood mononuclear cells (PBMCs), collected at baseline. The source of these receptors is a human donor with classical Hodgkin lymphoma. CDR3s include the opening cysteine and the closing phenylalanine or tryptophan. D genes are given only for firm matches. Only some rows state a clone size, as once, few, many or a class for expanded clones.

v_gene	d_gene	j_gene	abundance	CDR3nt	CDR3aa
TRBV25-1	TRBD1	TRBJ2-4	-	TGTGCCAGCAGTGAGCGGACAGGATTCAAAAACATTCAGTACTTC	CASSERTGFKNIQYF
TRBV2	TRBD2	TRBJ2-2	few	TGTGCCAGCATTGTAAGGGGAGGGACCGGGGAGCTGTTTTTT	CASIVRGGTGELFF
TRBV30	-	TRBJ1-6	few	TGTGCCTGGAGTGCAGGGCCCTTTTCCTATAATTCACCCCTCCACTTT	CAWSAGPFSYNSPLHF
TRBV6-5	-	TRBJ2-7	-	TGTGCCAGCAGTTACTCGGGCGGGCTTGGGTACGAGCAGTACTTC	CASSYSGGLGYEQYF
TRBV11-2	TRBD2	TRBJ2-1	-	TGTGCCAGCAGCCGGGAGCCTAGCGGGAAGAGTGAGCAGTTCTTC	CASSREPSGKSEQFF
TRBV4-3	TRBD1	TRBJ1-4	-	TGCGCCAGCGGCCCGGGACAGTTTAATGAAAAACTGTTTTTT	CASGPGQFNEKLFF
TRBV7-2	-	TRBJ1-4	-	TGTGCCAGCAGCTTAGCCCGAAGGGAAAAACTGTTTTTT	CASSLARREKLFF
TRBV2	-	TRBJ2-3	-	TGTGCCAGCAGTGAAGGCCGGATCAGTGCGCAGTATTTT	CASSEGRISAQYF
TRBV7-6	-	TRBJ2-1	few	TGTGCCAGCAGCTTATTACCCAGTAGGGCCTACAATGAGCAGTTCTTC	CASSLLPSRAYNEQFF
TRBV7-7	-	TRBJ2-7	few	TGTGCTAGCAGCCCGTCCGGACAGCTAGAGCAGTACTTC	CASSPSGQLEQYF
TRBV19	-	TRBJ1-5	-	TGTGCCAGTAACCACAGGGCTGGGCAGCCCCAGCATTTT	CASNHRAGQPQHF
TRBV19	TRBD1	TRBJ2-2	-	TGTGCCAGTAGTACCTACCCGGGACAGGGGGCGGGCGGGGAGCTGTTTTTT	CASSTYPGQGAGGELFF
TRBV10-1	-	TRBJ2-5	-	TGCGCCAGCAGTATTCGAGGACCTGAGACCCAGTACTTC	CASSIRGPETQYF
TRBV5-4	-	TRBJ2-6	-	TGTGCCAGCAGTAACAGGGTTGACTCGTCTGGGGCCAACGTCCTGACTTTC	CASSNRVDSSGANVLTF
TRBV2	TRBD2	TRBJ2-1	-	TGTGCCAGCAGTCGCCTAGCGGGAGGCGGCAATGAGCAGTTCTTC	CASSRLAGGGNEQFF
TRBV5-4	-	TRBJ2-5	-	TGTGCCAGCAGCTTCCAGGACCAAGAGACCCAGTACTTC	CASSFQDQETQYF
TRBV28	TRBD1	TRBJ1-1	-	TGTGCCAGCAGTTTACCCGCCCCACAGGGGGGGACTGAAGCTTTCTTT	CASSLPAPQGGTEAFF
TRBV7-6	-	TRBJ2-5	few	TGTGCCAGCAGCAGTCAAGAGACCCAGTACTTC	CASSSQETQYF
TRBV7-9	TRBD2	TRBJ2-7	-	TGTGCCAGCAGCTTAGGCGGCGGACTAGCGGGAGCTTCCTACGAGCAGTACTTC	CASSLGGGLAGASYEQYF
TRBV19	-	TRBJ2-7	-	TGTGCCAGTAGCGCACTGGGGGAGCAGTACTTC	CASSALGEQYF
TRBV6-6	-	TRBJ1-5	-	TGTGCCAGCAGTTACTACCAAGGTGGGGGCCACCAGCCCCAGCATTTT	CASSYYQGGGHQPQHF
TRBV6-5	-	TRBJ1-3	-	TGTGCCAGCAGTGCCGAGGTTTACTCTGGAAACACCATATATTTT	CASSAEVYSGNTIYF
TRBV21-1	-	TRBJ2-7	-	TGTGCCAGCAGCATTCGAGGCCGGGACAGGCCATACGAGCAGTACTTC	CASSIRGRDRPYEQYF
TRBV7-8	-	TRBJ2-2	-	TGTGCCAGCAGTCCAAGGGGGAGCGTGACCGGGGAGCTGTTTTTT	CASSPRGSVTGELFF
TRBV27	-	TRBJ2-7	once	TGTGCCAGCAGTTTAGGAGCCCTAAGTACGGACGAGCAGTACTTC	CASSLGALSTDEQYF
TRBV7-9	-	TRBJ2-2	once	TGTGCCAGCAGCCCGCGGACCCCGGCCACCGGGGAGCTGTTTTTT	CASSPRTPATGELFF
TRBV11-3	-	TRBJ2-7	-	TGTGCCAGCAGCTTAGTGAGTAGGTCGGAGCAGTACTTC	CASSLVSRSEQYF
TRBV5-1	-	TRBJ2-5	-	TGCGCCAGCAGCCTAGTTGAGGAGGGCCAAGAGACCCAGTACTTC	CASSLVEEGQETQYF
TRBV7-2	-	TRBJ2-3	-	TGTGCCAGCAGCTCCACAGATACGCAGTATTTT	CASSSTDTQYF
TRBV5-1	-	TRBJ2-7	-	TGCGCCAGCAGCTTGTGGACGGACAGTTCCTACGAGCAGTACTTC	CASSLWTDSSYEQYF
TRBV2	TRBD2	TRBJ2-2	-	TGTGCCAGCAGACCCACTAGCGGGGGGAACACCGGGGAGCTGTTTTTT	CASRPTSGGNTGELFF
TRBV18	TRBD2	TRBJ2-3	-	TGTGCCAGCTCACTCGGACTAGGTGGGGATACGCAGTATTTT	CASSLGLGGDTQYF
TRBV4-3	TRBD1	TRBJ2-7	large	TGCGCCAGCAGCTACTCCGGGACAGGGGAGGCCTACGAGCAGTACTTC	CASSYSGTGEAYEQYF
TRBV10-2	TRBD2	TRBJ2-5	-	TGCGCCAGCGCCACCCGGGGGGGCGAGGGAAAGACCCAGTACTTC	CASATRGGEGKTQYF
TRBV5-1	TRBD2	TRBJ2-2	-	TGCGCCAGCAGCATTAGCGGGATGAACACCGGGGAGCTGTTTTTT	CASSISGMNTGELFF
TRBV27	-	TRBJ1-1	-	TGTGCCAGCAGTTCTCCGACCCGGGGGGCCACTGAAGCTTTCTTT	CASSSPTRGATEAFF
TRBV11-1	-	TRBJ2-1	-	TGTGCCAGCAGCTTAGAGGCTATACTTGCCCACAATGAGCAGTTCTTC	CASSLEAILAHNEQFF
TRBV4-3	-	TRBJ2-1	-	TGCGCCAGCAGCCAAGACGGGAGCTCCTACAATGAGCAGTTCTTC	CASSQDGSSYNEQFF
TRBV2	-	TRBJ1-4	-	TGTGCCAGCAGTGACTACAGGCCAACTAATGAAAAACTGTTTTTT	CASSDYRPTNEKLFF
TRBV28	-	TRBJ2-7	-	TGTGCCAGCAGTTTGGACCCTACTATATTCTACGAGCAGTACTTC	CASSLDPTIFYEQYF
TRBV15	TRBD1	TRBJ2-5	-	TGTGCCACCAGCAGAGATCAGGGGGCGGAGGAGACCCAGTACTTC	CATSRDQGAEETQYF
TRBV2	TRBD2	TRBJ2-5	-	TGTGCCAGCAGTTCGACCGGACTAGCGGGAGGGGCCCAGTACTTC	CASSSTGLAGGAQYF